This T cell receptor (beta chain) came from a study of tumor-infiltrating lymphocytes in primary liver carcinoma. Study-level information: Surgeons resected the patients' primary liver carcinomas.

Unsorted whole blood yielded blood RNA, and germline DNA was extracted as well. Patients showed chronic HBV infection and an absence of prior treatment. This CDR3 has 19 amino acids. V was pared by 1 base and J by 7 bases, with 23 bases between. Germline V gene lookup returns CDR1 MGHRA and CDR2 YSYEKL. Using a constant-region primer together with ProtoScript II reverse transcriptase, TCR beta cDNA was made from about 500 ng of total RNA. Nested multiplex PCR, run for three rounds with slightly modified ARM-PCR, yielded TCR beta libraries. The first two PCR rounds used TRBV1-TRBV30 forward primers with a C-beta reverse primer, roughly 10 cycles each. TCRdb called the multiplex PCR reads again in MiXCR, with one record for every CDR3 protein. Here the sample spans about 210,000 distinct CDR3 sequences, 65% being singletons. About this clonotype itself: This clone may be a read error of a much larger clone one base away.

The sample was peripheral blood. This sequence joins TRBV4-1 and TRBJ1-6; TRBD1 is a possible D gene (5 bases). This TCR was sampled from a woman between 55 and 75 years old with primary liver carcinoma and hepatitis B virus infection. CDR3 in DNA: TGCGCCAGCAGCCAAGGCGGACCTTATGGGGACTGGGCGAATTCACCCCTCCACTTT. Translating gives CASSQGGPYGDWANSPLHF.